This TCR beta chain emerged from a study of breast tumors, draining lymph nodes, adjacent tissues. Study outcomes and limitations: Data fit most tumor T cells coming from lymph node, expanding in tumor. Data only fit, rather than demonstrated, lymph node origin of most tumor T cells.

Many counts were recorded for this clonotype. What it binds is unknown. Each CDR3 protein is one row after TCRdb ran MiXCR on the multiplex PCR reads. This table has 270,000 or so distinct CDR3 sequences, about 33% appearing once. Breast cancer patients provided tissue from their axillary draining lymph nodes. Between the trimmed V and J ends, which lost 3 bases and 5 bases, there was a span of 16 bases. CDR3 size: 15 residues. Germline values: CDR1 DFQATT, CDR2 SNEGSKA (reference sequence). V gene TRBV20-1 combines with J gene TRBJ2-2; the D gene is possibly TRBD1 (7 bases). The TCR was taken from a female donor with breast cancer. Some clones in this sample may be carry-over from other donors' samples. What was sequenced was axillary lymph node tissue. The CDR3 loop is CSASEDRRGTGELFF. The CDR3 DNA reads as TGCAGTGCTAGCGAGGACAGGCGGGGTACCGGGGAGCTGTTTTTT.